These T cell receptor beta chains were read from a single sample in a study of shared clonotypes between healthy human individuals. The data were produced by immunoSEQ multiplex PCR, yet TCRdb's version contains in-frame clones alone and is incomplete. The table includes 450,000 or so clones, roughly three quarters detected once. Sequenced sample: PBMCs. The receptors stem from a woman between 40 and 50 years old in good health. Some clones in this sample may be carry-over from other donors' samples. Each CDR3 is given without its conserved first and last residue. Each record gives: CDR3 protein, CDR3 length, clone size, V gene, J gene. Clone size is shown for a subset of rows, as once, few, many or a class of expanded clone.

CDR3 protein: SVPTGTGPYEQY
CDR3 length: 12
clone size: .
V gene: TRBV29-1
J gene: TRBJ2-7

CDR3 protein: AWISDGPEEAF
CDR3 length: 11
clone size: .
V gene: TRBV30
J gene: TRBJ1-1

CDR3 protein: AGDRVENTEAF
CDR3 length: 11
clone size: .
V gene: TRBV30
J gene: TRBJ1-1

CDR3 protein: ASTPSGRHGEQY
CDR3 length: 12
clone size: .
V gene: TRBV6-5
J gene: TRBJ2-7

CDR3 protein: ASSYLPGVPEQY
CDR3 length: 12
clone size: .
V gene: TRBV6-6
J gene: .

CDR3 protein: SAILNYEQY
CDR3 length: 9
clone size: .
V gene: TRBV20-1
J gene: TRBJ2-7

CDR3 protein: ASSQGRAAKSQETQY
CDR3 length: 15
clone size: .
V gene: TRBV4-3
J gene: TRBJ2-5

CDR3 protein: ASTFRDRVTGELF
CDR3 length: 13
clone size: .
V gene: TRBV6-1
J gene: TRBJ2-2

CDR3 protein: ASSPDRRGTDTQY
CDR3 length: 13
clone size: .
V gene: TRBV19
J gene: TRBJ2-3

CDR3 protein: ASSPGGQSKTEAF
CDR3 length: 13
clone size: few
V gene: TRBV18
J gene: TRBJ1-1

CDR3 protein: ASRTTRPGGNQPQH
CDR3 length: 14
clone size: .
V gene: TRBV28
J gene: TRBJ1-5

CDR3 protein: ASSPTGGGNQPQH
CDR3 length: 13
clone size: .
V gene: TRBV18
J gene: TRBJ1-5

CDR3 protein: ASSPYTGVEQY
CDR3 length: 11
clone size: .
V gene: TRBV18
J gene: TRBJ2-7

CDR3 protein: ASSEVLAGNLF
CDR3 length: 11
clone size: few
V gene: TRBV2
J gene: TRBJ2-1

CDR3 protein: ASRGTGDTGELF
CDR3 length: 12
clone size: .
V gene: TRBV10-2
J gene: TRBJ2-2

CDR3 protein: ASSLGAGGIYEQY
CDR3 length: 13
clone size: .
V gene: TRBV4-1
J gene: TRBJ2-7

CDR3 protein: ASSLTGLMREQY
CDR3 length: 12
clone size: .
V gene: TRBV28
J gene: TRBJ2-7

CDR3 protein: ASSVGLGGAGYYEQY
CDR3 length: 15
clone size: many
V gene: TRBV9
J gene: TRBJ2-7

CDR3 protein: AIYEQY
CDR3 length: 6
clone size: .
V gene: TRBV11-2
J gene: TRBJ2-7

CDR3 protein: ASSLVGGLAGASYEQY
CDR3 length: 16
clone size: .
V gene: TRBV7-2
J gene: TRBJ2-7

CDR3 protein: ASSLGWDRRTGELF
CDR3 length: 14
clone size: .
V gene: TRBV18
J gene: TRBJ2-2

CDR3 protein: ASSYSTPRLYEQY
CDR3 length: 13
clone size: many
V gene: TRBV6-6
J gene: TRBJ2-7

CDR3 protein: ASSWRVGYEQY
CDR3 length: 11
clone size: .
V gene: TRBV11-2
J gene: TRBJ2-7

CDR3 protein: ASSLGDRGVRYT
CDR3 length: 12
clone size: .
V gene: TRBV5-1
J gene: TRBJ1-2

CDR3 protein: APGDGLQEQPQH
CDR3 length: 12
clone size: .
V gene: TRBV10-3
J gene: TRBJ1-5

CDR3 protein: ASSKGREYSNQPQH
CDR3 length: 14
clone size: .
V gene: TRBV21-1
J gene: TRBJ1-5

CDR3 protein: ASSTDGRSYEQY
CDR3 length: 12
clone size: once
V gene: TRBV9
J gene: TRBJ2-7

CDR3 protein: ASSPDRGRDTQY
CDR3 length: 12
clone size: .
V gene: TRBV18
J gene: TRBJ2-3

CDR3 protein: ASSDAGGSNQPQH
CDR3 length: 13
clone size: .
V gene: TRBV6-1
J gene: TRBJ1-5

CDR3 protein: ASSVGISETQY
CDR3 length: 11
clone size: .
V gene: TRBV9
J gene: TRBJ2-5

CDR3 protein: ASSQRRGGNQPQH
CDR3 length: 13
clone size: many
V gene: TRBV14
J gene: TRBJ1-5

CDR3 protein: ASSGGHRTYGYT
CDR3 length: 12
clone size: .
V gene: TRBV27
J gene: TRBJ1-2

CDR3 protein: ASSRSTGMNTEAF
CDR3 length: 13
clone size: once
V gene: TRBV19
J gene: TRBJ1-1

CDR3 protein: ASSLRELAGAGEQY
CDR3 length: 14
clone size: .
V gene: TRBV7-6
J gene: TRBJ2-7

CDR3 protein: ASSIAGDVPDTQY
CDR3 length: 13
clone size: .
V gene: TRBV19
J gene: TRBJ2-3

CDR3 protein: ASSMPGQFEKLF
CDR3 length: 12
clone size: .
V gene: TRBV7-2
J gene: TRBJ1-4

CDR3 protein: AVNRAGGDRGYT
CDR3 length: 12
clone size: .
V gene: TRBV19
J gene: TRBJ1-2

CDR3 protein: AWSRGRNTEAF
CDR3 length: 11
clone size: .
V gene: TRBV30
J gene: TRBJ1-1

CDR3 protein: ASSKMSVGHEQY
CDR3 length: 12
clone size: .
V gene: TRBV6-1
J gene: TRBJ2-7

CDR3 protein: ASSMGRDRTRDQPQH
CDR3 length: 15
clone size: .
V gene: TRBV19
J gene: TRBJ1-5

CDR3 protein: ASSLSSSVIRDEQY
CDR3 length: 14
clone size: .
V gene: TRBV7-9
J gene: TRBJ2-7

CDR3 protein: ATSRTGVYEKLF
CDR3 length: 12
clone size: .
V gene: TRBV15
J gene: TRBJ1-4

CDR3 protein: ASSRTGAYEQY
CDR3 length: 11
clone size: .
V gene: TRBV5-4
J gene: TRBJ2-7

CDR3 protein: ASSLVGVDQPQH
CDR3 length: 12
clone size: .
V gene: TRBV27
J gene: TRBJ1-5

CDR3 protein: ASSSGAGNTIY
CDR3 length: 11
clone size: few
V gene: TRBV7-9
J gene: TRBJ1-3

CDR3 protein: ASSLGYYGYT
CDR3 length: 10
clone size: .
V gene: TRBV5-6
J gene: TRBJ1-2

CDR3 protein: ASSPDHEIAEAF
CDR3 length: 12
clone size: .
V gene: TRBV18
J gene: TRBJ1-1

CDR3 protein: ASSAQGNTEAF
CDR3 length: 11
clone size: .
V gene: TRBV9
J gene: TRBJ1-1

CDR3 protein: ASSYVGKNTGELF
CDR3 length: 13
clone size: .
V gene: TRBV6-6
J gene: TRBJ2-2

CDR3 protein: AWSMHRDSYGYT
CDR3 length: 12
clone size: .
V gene: TRBV30
J gene: TRBJ1-2

CDR3 protein: ASSPAPGQQFYEQY
CDR3 length: 14
clone size: .
V gene: TRBV5-1
J gene: TRBJ2-7

CDR3 protein: AWSREGTSSYNSPLH
CDR3 length: 15
clone size: .
V gene: TRBV30
J gene: TRBJ1-6

CDR3 protein: ASSEVTEGQPQH
CDR3 length: 12
clone size: .
V gene: TRBV2
J gene: TRBJ1-5

CDR3 protein: ASRGQGAVYEQY
CDR3 length: 12
clone size: .
V gene: TRBV2
J gene: TRBJ2-7